This T cell receptor (beta chain) was identified during a study of blood T cell repertoires in COVID-19. Study in general: Acute and convalescent COVID-19 samples came from the United States, Italy and Spain. Sources were T cells, B-cell-depleted T cells, or PBMCs; the material itself was cDNA or gDNA.

This clone was seen more than once but under ten times. Relative to the germline gene, one junction end is altered; a read error may explain this. In the original analysis: Scientists estimated how many nucleated cells there were by amplifying reference gene primers. Measured with immunoSEQ multiplex PCR; TCRdb has only the in-frame clones, and not every one. V and J calls and clone size are copied from that table; D and trimming were computed from the DNA. This sample has approximately 250,000 clones, with around nine tenths found just once. The CDR3 has 13 residues. The TCR sequence derives from a man aged 35 to 55 with active or convalescent COVID-19. J is TRBJ1-1 and V is TRBV12-3 or TRBV12-4; 7 bases match TRBD1. The material sequenced was peripheral blood. The CDR3 bases are TGTGCCAGCCTGGGACAGCTGAAGACTGAAGCTTTCTTT. Its protein is CASLGQLKTEAFF.